This T cell receptor (beta chain) was captured by sequencing in a study of CD8 T cells in Susac syndrome. RNA in amounts of about 0.5 to 1 ug was reverse transcribed with random hexamers. An immunoSEQ multiplex PCR generated amplified TCR beta CDR3 products spanning 54 Vbeta and 13 Jbeta. TCRdb analysed the immunoSEQ multiplex PCR reads with MiXCR anew, one entry per CDR3 protein. The sample yields 150,000 to 200,000 distinct CDR3 sequences, around 94% seen once. Trimming took off 8 bases at V and 3 bases at J, with 12 bases between the two ends. Germline CDR1 reads SQVTM; CDR2 reads ANQGSEA. The CDR3 is 12 amino acids.

The material sequenced was CD4+ T cells from PBMCs. The rearrangement uses TRBV29-1 and TRBJ2-3, with unresolved D. The TCR was taken from a human donor in good health. CDR3 region: CSSSTGTDTQYF. CDR3 bases: TGCAGCTCCTCGACCGGAACAGATACGCAGTATTTT.